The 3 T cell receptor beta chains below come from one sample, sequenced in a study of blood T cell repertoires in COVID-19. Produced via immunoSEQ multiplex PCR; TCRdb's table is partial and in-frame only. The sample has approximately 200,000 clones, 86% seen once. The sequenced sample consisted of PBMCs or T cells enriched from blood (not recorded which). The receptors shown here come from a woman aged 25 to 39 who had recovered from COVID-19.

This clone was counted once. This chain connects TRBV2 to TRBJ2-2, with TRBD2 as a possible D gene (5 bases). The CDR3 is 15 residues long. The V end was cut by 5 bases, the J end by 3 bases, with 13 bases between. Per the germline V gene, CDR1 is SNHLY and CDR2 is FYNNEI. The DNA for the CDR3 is TGTGCCAGCAGTCCCGGGGTAGTTTACACCGGGGAGCTGTTTTTT. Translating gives CASSPGVVYTGELFF.

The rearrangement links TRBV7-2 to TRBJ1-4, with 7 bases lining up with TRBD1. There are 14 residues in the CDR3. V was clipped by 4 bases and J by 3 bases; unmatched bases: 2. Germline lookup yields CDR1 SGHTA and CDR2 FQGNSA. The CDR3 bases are TGTGCCAGCAGCTCCGACAGGGCTAATGAAAAACTGTTTTTT. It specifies CASSSDRANEKLFF.

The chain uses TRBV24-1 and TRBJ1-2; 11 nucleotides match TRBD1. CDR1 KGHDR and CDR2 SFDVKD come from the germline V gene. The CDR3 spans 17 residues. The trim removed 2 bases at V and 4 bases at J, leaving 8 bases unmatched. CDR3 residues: CATSDSKGQGAGYGYTF. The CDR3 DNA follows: TGTGCCACCAGTGATTCAAAAGGACAGGGGGCGGGCTATGGCTACACCTTC.